This T cell receptor beta chain originates from a study of CD8 T cells in ankylosing spondylitis. In this sample, this clonotype turned up many times. The antigen remains unidentified. One entry per CDR3 protein, called by TCRdb with MiXCR from the 5' RACE reads. There are a few hundred thousand distinct CDR3 sequences in the sample; approximately 7.4% occur only once, and over 12% lies in the top ten. Broader study findings: Clones linked to disease were reported to show significant enrichment in matched ankylosing spondylitis synovial fluid. CD8+ cells made up the disease-linked clones, which were relatively rare in peripheral blood. Some motif variants had been reported before (in reactive arthritis synovial fluid and blood). Seemingly distinctive of ankylosing spondylitis blood was a TCR beta motif formed by eight highly homologous variants.

The sequence derives from a male donor with ankylosing spondylitis. The sequenced sample consisted of blood, either unsorted or a sorted T cell fraction (not recorded which).

CDR3 DNA sequence: TGTGCCAGCAGCCCTATAGCGGGACGGCTAGATACGCAGTATTTT. Translation: CASSPIAGRLDTQYF. The rearrangement links TRBV7-2 to TRBJ2-3, with 8 bases that match TRBD2. Germline V gene sequence: CDR1 SGHTA, CDR2 FQGNSA. V shed 5 bases and J 5 bases; nucleotides not matched to a gene: 9. The CDR3 length is 15 residues.